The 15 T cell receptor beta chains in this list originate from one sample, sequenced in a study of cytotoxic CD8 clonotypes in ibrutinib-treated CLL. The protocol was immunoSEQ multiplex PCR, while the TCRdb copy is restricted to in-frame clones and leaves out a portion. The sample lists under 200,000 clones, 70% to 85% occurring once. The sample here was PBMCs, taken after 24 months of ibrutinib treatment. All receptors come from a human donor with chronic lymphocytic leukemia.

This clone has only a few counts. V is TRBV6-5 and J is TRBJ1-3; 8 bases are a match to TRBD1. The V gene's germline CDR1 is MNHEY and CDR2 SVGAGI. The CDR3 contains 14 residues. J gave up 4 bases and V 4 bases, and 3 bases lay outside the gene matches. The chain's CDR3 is CASSLTGVGNTIYF. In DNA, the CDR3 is TGTGCCAGCAGTTTGACAGGGGTCGGAAACACCATATATTTT.

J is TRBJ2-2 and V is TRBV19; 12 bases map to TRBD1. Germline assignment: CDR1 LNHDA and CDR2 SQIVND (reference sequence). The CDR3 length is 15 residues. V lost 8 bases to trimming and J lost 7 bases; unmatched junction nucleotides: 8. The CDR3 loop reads CASAWDRGLGGELFF. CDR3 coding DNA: TGTGCCAGTGCTTGGGACAGGGGGCTTGGCGGGGAGCTGTTTTTT. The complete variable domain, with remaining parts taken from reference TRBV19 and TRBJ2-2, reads DGGITQSPKYLFRKEGQNVTLSCEQNLNHDAMYWYRQDPGQGLRLIYYSQIVNDFQKGDIAEGYSVSREKKESFPLTVTSAQKNPTAFYLCASAWDRGLGGELFFGEGSRLTVL.

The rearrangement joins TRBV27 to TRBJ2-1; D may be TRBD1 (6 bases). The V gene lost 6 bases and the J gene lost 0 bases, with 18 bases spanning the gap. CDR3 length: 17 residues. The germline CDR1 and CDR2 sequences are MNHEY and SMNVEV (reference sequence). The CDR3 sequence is CASSPQGPLSSYNEQFF. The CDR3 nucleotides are TGTGCCAGCAGCCCCCAGGGGCCCCTAAGCTCCTACAATGAGCAGTTCTTC.

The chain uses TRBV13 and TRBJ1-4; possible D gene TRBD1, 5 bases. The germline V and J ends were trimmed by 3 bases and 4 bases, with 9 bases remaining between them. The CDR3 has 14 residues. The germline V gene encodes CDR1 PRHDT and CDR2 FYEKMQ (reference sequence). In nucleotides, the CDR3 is TGTGCCAGCAGCTTCAGGGTAAATAATGAAAAACTGTTTTTT. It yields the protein CASSFRVNNEKLFF.

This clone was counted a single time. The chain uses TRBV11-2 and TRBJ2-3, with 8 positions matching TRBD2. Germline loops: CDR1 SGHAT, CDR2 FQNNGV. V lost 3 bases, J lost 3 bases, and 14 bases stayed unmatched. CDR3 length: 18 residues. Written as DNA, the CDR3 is TGTGCCAGCAGCTTGGGTTTGACGGGAGGGGGAAAAACAGATACGCAGTATTTT. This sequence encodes CASSLGLTGGGKTDTQYF.

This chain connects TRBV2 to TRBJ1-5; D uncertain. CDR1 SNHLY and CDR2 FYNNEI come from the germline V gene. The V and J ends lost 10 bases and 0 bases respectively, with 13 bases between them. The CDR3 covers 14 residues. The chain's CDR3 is CATMRGNSNQPQHF. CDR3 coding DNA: TGTGCCACCATGAGAGGGAATAGCAATCAGCCCCAGCATTTT.

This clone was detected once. CDR3: CASSHFSGTRYEQYF. CDR3 DNA sequence: TGCGCCAGCAGCCATTTTAGCGGGACGAGATACGAGCAGTACTTC. V usage is TRBV4-1 and J usage is TRBJ2-7, with 8 bases that match TRBD2. Germline CDR1 reads MGHRA; CDR2 reads YSYEKL. The CDR3 totals 15 residues. Germline trimming cut 3 bases from V and 4 bases from J; bases unmatched to any gene: 8.

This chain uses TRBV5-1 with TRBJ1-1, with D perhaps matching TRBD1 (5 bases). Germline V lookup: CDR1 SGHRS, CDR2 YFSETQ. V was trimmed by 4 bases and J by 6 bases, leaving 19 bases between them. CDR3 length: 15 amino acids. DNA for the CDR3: TGCGCCAGCAGCCCGCGCGGGGGGACGTGGCCTGAAGCTTTCTTT. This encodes CASSPRGGTWPEAFF.

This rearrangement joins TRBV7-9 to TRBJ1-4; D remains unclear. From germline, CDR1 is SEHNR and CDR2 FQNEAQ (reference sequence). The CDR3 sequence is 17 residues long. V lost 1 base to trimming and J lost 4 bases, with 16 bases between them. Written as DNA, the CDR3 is TGTGCCAGCAGCTTAGATTCCCTATTATCCCGTAATGAAAAACTGTTTTTT. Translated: CASSLDSLLSRNEKLFF.

The CDR3 reads CASSPRTPLGEGYTF. The CDR3 nucleotides are TGTGCCAGTAGTCCTCGGACGCCCTTGGGGGAGGGCTACACCTTC. This chain links TRBV19 with TRBJ1-2; D might be TRBD1 (5 bases). This CDR3 region has 15 residues. The germline gives CDR1 LNHDA, CDR2 SQIVND (reference sequence). V was shortened by 5 bases and J by 8 bases, with 21 bases between the two germline ends.

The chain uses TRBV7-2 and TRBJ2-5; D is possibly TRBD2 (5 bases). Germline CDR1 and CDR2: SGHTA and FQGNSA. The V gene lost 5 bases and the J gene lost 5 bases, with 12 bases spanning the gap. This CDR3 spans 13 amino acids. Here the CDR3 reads CASSPGPGETQYF. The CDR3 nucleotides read TGTGCCAGCAGCCCCGGGCCGGGGGAGACCCAGTACTTC.

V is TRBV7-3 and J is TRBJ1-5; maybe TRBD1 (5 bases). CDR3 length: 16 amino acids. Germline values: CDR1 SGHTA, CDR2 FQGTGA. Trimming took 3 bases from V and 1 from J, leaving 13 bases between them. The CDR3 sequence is CASSLVGARSNQPQHF. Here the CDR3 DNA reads TGTGCCAGCAGCTTGGTAGGGGCGCGGAGCAATCAGCCCCAGCATTTT. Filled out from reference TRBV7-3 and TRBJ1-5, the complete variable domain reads GAGVSQTPSNKVTEKGKYVELRCDPISGHTALYWYRQSLGQGPEFLIYFQGTGAADDSGLPNDRFFAVRPEGSVSTLKIQRTERGDSAVYLCASSLVGARSNQPQHFGDGTRLSIL.

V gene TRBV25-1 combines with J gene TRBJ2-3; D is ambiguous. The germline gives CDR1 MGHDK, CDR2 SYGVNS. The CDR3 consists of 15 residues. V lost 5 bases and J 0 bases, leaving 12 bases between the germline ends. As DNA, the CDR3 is TGTGCCAGCAGTTTATGGAAGACTAGCACAGATACGCAGTATTTT. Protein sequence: CASSLWKTSTDTQYF.

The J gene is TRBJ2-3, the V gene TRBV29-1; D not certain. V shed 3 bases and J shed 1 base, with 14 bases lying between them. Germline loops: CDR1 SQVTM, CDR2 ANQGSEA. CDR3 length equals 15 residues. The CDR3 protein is CSVDQTGLRTDTQYF. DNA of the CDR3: TGCAGCGTTGACCAGACGGGCCTCCGCACAGATACGCAGTATTTT.

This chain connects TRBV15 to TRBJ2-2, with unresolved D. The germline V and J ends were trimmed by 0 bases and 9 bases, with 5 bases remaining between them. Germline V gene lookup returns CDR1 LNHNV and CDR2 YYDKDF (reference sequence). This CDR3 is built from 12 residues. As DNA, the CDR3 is TGTGCCACCAGCAGAGATGGTTGGGAGCTGTTTTTT. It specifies CATSRDGWELFF.